The 10 T cell receptor beta chains below all came from one sample that was sequenced in a study of blood T cell repertoires in COVID-19. The data were produced by immunoSEQ multiplex PCR, yet TCRdb's version contains in-frame clones alone and is incomplete. The sample includes 150,000 to 200,000 clones, more than 70% of them seen just once. Source material: PBMCs or T cells enriched from blood (not recorded which). These receptors all come from a young woman who had recovered from COVID-19.

The V and J genes are TRBV5-5 and TRBJ1-5; D is unresolved. Trimming removed 6 bases from V and 4 bases from J, with 32 bases in between. CDR3 length: 20 amino acids. Germline V gene sequence: CDR1 SGHKS, CDR2 YYEKEE (reference sequence). This CDR3 reads CASNPSPGTEGYSSNQPQHF. The DNA for the CDR3 is TGTGCCAGCAATCCTAGCCCTGGCACAGAAGGCTATTCATCAAATCAGCCCCAGCATTTT.

The table lists this clone with a count of one. The chain links TRBV10-3 to TRBJ2-1; 13 bases line up with TRBD2. V lost 4 bases to trimming and J lost 6 bases; unmatched junction nucleotides: 6. The CDR3 totals 16 residues. CDR1 is ENHRY, CDR2 SYGVKD, per germline. This CDR3 is CAISVTRTSGGNEQFF. As DNA, the CDR3 is TGTGCCATCAGTGTTACTAGGACTAGCGGGGGCAATGAGCAGTTCTTC.

The chain joins TRBV15 to TRBJ2-2; D remains ambiguous. Germline CDR1 and CDR2: LNHNV and YYDKDF (reference sequence). The CDR3 totals 18 residues. V was cut by 0 bases and J by 0 bases, with 14 bases left in between. CDR3 in amino acids: CATSRDVSTVANTGELFF. Written as DNA, the CDR3 is TGTGCCACCAGCAGAGATGTGAGTACAGTAGCGAACACCGGGGAGCTGTTTTTT.

This rearrangement joins TRBV27 to TRBJ2-2; 7 bases map to TRBD1. Germline CDR1 MNHEY, CDR2 SMNVEV (reference sequence). The CDR3 is made up of 16 amino acids. V gave up 8 bases and J gave up 4 bases; unmatched junction bases: 13. The DNA for the CDR3 is TGTGCCAGCGGCCTGCGCTGGAGACAGGGCACCGGGGAGCTGTTTTTT. As protein: CASGLRWRQGTGELFF.

The chain links TRBV2 to TRBJ2-3, with 14 bases aligning to TRBD2. Unmatched junction bases numbered 9, after V lost 5 bases and J lost 2 bases. CDR3 length: 18 amino acids. The germline V gene encodes CDR1 SNHLY and CDR2 FYNNEI. The CDR3 nucleotides are TGTGCCAGCAGTCGCCGGACTAGCGGGGGGCAAACCACAGATACGCAGTATTTT. Protein product: CASSRRTSGGQTTDTQYF.

The chain uses TRBV6-5 and TRBJ2-7; the match to TRBD2 covers 8 bases. Germline V gives CDR1 MNHEY, CDR2 SVGAGI. V was clipped by 4 bases and J by 3 bases; unmatched bases: 8. The CDR3 is made up of 15 amino acids. DNA of the CDR3: TGTGCCAGCAGTTCCGGAGTAGCGGGGCACTACGAGCAGTACTTC. Amino acids: CASSSGVAGHYEQYF.

This sequence joins TRBV9 and TRBJ2-6; tentative D call: TRBD2 (6 bases). CDR3 size: 15 residues. V lost 3 bases and J lost 3, with 10 bases in between. Per the germline V gene, CDR1 is SGDLS and CDR2 is YYNGEE. CDR3 sequence: CASSAWGDGANVLTF. DNA for the CDR3: TGTGCCAGCAGCGCCTGGGGGGATGGGGCCAACGTCCTGACTTTC.

The chain employs TRBV5-1 and TRBJ2-1, with 9 nucleotides matching TRBD1. This CDR3 is built from 14 residues. Germline V CDR1 and CDR2: SGHRS, YFSETQ. V shed 6 bases, J shed 5 bases, and the junction held 6 bases outside the gene matches. CDR3 DNA: TGCGCCAGCAACCAAAACAGGGGGCACAATGAGCAGTTCTTC. This sequence encodes CASNQNRGHNEQFF.

The rearrangement uses TRBV2 and TRBJ1-4, with TRBD1 matching 8 bases. Germline values: CDR1 SNHLY, CDR2 FYNNEI. The CDR3 runs 14 residues. The ends lost 6 bases at V and 6 bases at J; junction bases unmatched: 6. The CDR3 DNA reads TGTGCCAGCAGCAGACAGGGGACCTATGAAAAACTGTTTTTT. Amino acid sequence: CASSRQGTYEKLFF.

This chain links TRBV4-1 with TRBJ1-4; a possible D gene is TRBD1 (6 bases). The ends were cut back, 4 bases at V and 4 bases at J, with 13 bases in the middle. Germline CDR1 MGHRA, CDR2 YSYEKL. The CDR3 runs to 15 residues. DNA for the CDR3: TGCGCCAGCAGCCCAGAACAGGGAGTTAATGAAAAACTGTTTTTT. Amino acid sequence: CASSPEQGVNEKLFF.